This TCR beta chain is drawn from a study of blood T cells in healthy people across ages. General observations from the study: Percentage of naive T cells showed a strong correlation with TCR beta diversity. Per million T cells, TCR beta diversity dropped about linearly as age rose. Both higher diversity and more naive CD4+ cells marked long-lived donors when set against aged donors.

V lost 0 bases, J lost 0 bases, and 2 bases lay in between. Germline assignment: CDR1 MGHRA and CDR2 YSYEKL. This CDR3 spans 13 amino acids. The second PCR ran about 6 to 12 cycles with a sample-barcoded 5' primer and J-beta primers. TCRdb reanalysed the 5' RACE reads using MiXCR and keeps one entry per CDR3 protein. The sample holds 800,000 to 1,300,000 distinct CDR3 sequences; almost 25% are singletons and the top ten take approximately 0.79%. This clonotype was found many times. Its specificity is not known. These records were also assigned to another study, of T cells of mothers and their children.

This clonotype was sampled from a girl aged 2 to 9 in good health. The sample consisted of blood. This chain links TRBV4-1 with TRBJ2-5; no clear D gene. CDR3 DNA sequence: TGCGCCAGCAGCCAAGATAACCAAGAGACCCAGTACTTC. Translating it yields CASSQDNQETQYF.